This T cell receptor (beta chain) is drawn from a study of chemoradiotherapy in HPV16-positive cancers. Study observations and caveats: In HPV16-positive patients, HPV-responsive T-cell expansion tracked better recurrence-free survival.

The repertoire was sequenced with immunoSEQ multiplex PCR; TCRdb's copy has only in-frame clones and lacks some. The sample has about 15,000 clones, around 72% seen once. The CDR3 spans 16 residues. The V and J ends lost 0 bases and 1 base respectively, with 12 bases between them. Germline CDR1 is LNHDA and CDR2 is SQIVND (reference sequence). About this clone: Its antigen is still unknown.

The source is a human donor with HPV-associated anogenital cancer. J is TRBJ1-1 and V is TRBV19; TRBD1 is a possible D gene (6 bases). Sample acquisition took place from a patient who underwent chemoradiotherapy. The CDR3 is CASSIELGGPNTEAFF. The CDR3 DNA sequence: TGTGCCAGTAGTATAGAATTAGGGGGGCCGAACACTGAAGCTTTCTTT.